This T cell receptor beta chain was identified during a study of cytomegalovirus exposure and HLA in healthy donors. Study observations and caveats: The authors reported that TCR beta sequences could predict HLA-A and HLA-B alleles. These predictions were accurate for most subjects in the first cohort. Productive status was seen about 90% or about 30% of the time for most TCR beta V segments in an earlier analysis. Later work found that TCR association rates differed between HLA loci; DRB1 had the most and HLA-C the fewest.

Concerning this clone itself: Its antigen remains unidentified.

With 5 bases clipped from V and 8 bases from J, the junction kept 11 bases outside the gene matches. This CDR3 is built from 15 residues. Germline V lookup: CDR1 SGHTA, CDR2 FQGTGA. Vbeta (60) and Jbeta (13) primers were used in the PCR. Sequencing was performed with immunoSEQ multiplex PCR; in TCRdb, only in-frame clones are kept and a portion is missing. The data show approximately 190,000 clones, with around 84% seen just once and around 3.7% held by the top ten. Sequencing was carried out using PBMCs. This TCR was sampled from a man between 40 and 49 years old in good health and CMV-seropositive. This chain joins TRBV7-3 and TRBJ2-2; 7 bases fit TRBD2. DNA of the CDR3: TGTGCCAGCAGCCCCAACGGGGGGAGTGGGGGGGAGCTGTTTTTT. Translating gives CASSPNGGSGGELFF.